The rows below give T cell receptor beta chains drawn from one sample of a study of cytomegalovirus exposure and HLA in healthy donors. Only in-frame clones appear in the TCRdb table, and some are missing; sequencing was by immunoSEQ multiplex PCR. The sample carries 170,000 or so clones, more than 70% recorded once. Sequencing used PBMCs. All receptors derive from a male donor in good health and CMV-seropositive. Both conserved end residues are part of each CDR3.

TRBV27 15 CASSASGRNTGELFF
TRBV29-1 12 CSVSYRSYEQYF
TRBV10-3 13 CAISEGAYNEQFF
TRBV25-1 13 CASSEYNTAPLHF
TRBV5-1 15 CASSWGTIGTGELFF
TRBV9 15 CASSGAGAPGDTQYF
TRBV9 13 CASSVQGYTEAFF
TRBV5-4 15 CASIPDGGRAYEQYF
TRBV7-9 19 CSSSLTYGGQGRSTDTQYF
TRBV11-1 16 CASSLVFGTGVYEQYF
TRBV28 14 CASMGGGSNQPQHF
TRBV28 16 CASSSPLAGDSDTQYF
TRBV30 14 CAWRASGRVGELFF
TRBV2 13 CASGQNSGNTIYF
TRBV7-2 16 CASSLVAGQGFPPLHF
TRBV23-1 14 CASSPRGGNQPQHF
TRBV11-1 15 CASSLGLAGVSEQFF
TRBV30 11 CAWSARYEQYF
TRBV9 15 CASSVRGRGWDEQFF
TRBV5-1 13 CASSFRGGEKLFF
TRBV4-1 16 CASSRDSTVQPYEQYF
TRBV7-9 14 CASNREPSGNTIYF
TRBV5-5 15 CASSLAGQENQPQHF
TRBV13 13 CASTGQVKNIQYF
TRBV11-2 15 CASSLVSSGGETQYF
TRBV30 12 CAWGGLSYEQYF
TRBV6-1 14 CASSEASRADEQYF
TRBV14 17 CASSQEVSTNKRETQYF
TRBV5-6 14 CASSQRTLNEKLFF
TRBV7-8 16 CASSLEGGSGGYEQYF
TRBV6-6 14 CATCSTGGFEKLFF
TRBV2 15 CASRVAGGSYNEQFF
TRBV7-8 12 CASSYGNRGQYF
TRBV18 12 CASSPASSEQYF
TRBV30 13 CAWSAGVKETQYF
TRBV19 14 CASLTRGGDYGYTF
TRBV6-5 14 CASSYSAGGREQYF
TRBV29-1 15 CSARGLAGTTDTQYF
TRBV7-2 19 CASSRALTGTSGTTYEQYF
TRBV7-6 12 CASSFLPGEQYF
TRBV19 12 CASSDRPRGAFF
TRBV6-1 13 CAGLAGGTDTQYF
TRBV7-9 16 CASSLARTAVYTEAFF
TRBV6-5 13 CASSRDRDYGYTF
TRBV6-4 16 CASRFQAGGGADTQYF
TRBV27 12 CASSQGGGKLFF
TRBV10-3 12 CATGTGDTEAFF
TRBV6-6 13 CASTERGSYEQYF
TRBV11-2 17 CASSRPLAGGSTDTQYF